This TCR beta chain came from a study of siplizumab effects on memory and regulatory T cells. Data came from immunoSEQ multiplex PCR; TCRdb stores just in-frame clones and leaves some out. Here the sample spans 75,000 to 100,000 clones, roughly 94% being singletons. Germline V gene lookup returns CDR1 SGDLS and CDR2 YYNGEE. The V gene lost 4 bases and the J gene lost 4 bases, with 14 bases spanning the gap. This CDR3 comprises 14 residues. The clonotype comes from a human donor in good health. The sequencing sample was made of non-Treg CD4+ T cells sorted from blood. The V gene is TRBV9, the J gene TRBJ2-5; no definite D call. This CDR3 is CASSIQDSPETQYF. The CDR3 DNA reads as TGTGCCAGCAGCATTCAGGATTCTCCAGAGACCCAGTACTTC.